This entry lists 21 T cell receptor beta chains sequenced from one sample in a study of blood T cell repertoires in COVID-19. The assay was immunoSEQ multiplex PCR, and TCRdb's table has in-frame clones only and misses some. The table records some 230,000 clones, about 80% of them present only once. Sequencing input: peripheral blood. The source is a woman aged 30 to 39 who had recovered from COVID-19.

The rearrangement links TRBV18 to TRBJ2-2; TRBD2 agrees at 9 bases. CDR1 and CDR2 (germline): KGHSH, LQKENI. Unmatched junction bases numbered 4, after V lost 2 bases and J lost 0 bases. The CDR3 contains 17 residues. The CDR3 sequence is CASSPKLAGSNTGELFF. CDR3 sequence (DNA): TGTGCCAGCTCACCAAAGCTAGCGGGATCGAACACCGGGGAGCTGTTTTTT.

This rearrangement joins TRBV10-2 to TRBJ2-7; D might be TRBD2 (6 bases). Trimming removed 11 bases at V and 2 bases at J, with 13 bases between. CDR1 is WSHSY and CDR2 is SAAADI in the germline V gene. The CDR3 is made up of 12 amino acids. The CDR3 coding sequence is TGCGCCTGCTGGTGGGGGGCCTACGAGCAGTACTTC. Residues: CACWWGAYEQYF.

This chain joins TRBV5-4 and TRBJ1-2; D is unclear. Germline CDR1 reads SGHNT; CDR2 reads YYREEE (reference sequence). The CDR3 consists of 12 residues. V gave up 2 bases and J gave up 8 bases, with 10 bases separating them. For the CDR3, the DNA is TGTGCCAGCAGCTTAGAGTCATTAGGCTACACCTTC. Residues: CASSLESLGYTF.

This clone was recorded a few times. The chain carries TRBV28 and TRBJ1-3; a possible D gene is TRBD1 (5 bases). V was trimmed by 7 bases and J by 5 bases, leaving 18 bases between them. Germline V CDR1 and CDR2: MDHEN, SYDVKM. CDR3 length: 15 amino acids. The CDR3: CASIPGTAGRNTIYF. CDR3 nucleotides: TGTGCCAGCATTCCCGGGACTGCTGGGAGAAACACCATATATTTT. The full variable domain, completed using reference TRBV28 and TRBJ1-3, is DVKVTQSSRYLVKRTGEKVFLECVQDMDHENMFWYRQDPGLGLRLIYFSYDVKMKEKGDIPEGYSVSREKKERFSLILESASTNQTSMYLCASIPGTAGRNTIYFGEGSWLTVV.

The rearrangement uses TRBV28 and TRBJ2-7; D possibly corresponds to TRBD2 (6 bases). Deletions cut 6 bases from V and 7 bases from J, with 13 bases between. Germline CDR1 reads MDHEN; CDR2 reads SYDVKM. The CDR3 loop spans 12 amino acids. The CDR3 region has the DNA TGTGCCAGCAGGGGAGGATTTCGGGAGCAGTACTTC. Residues: CASRGGFREQYF.

This chain uses TRBV3-1 (or the pseudogene TRBV3-2) with TRBJ1-2, with D possibly being TRBD1 (5 bases). V was trimmed by 0 bases and J by 8 bases, leaving 13 bases between them. In germline, CDR1 is LGHDT, CDR2 YNNKEL (reference sequence). This CDR3 region has 14 residues. CDR3 DNA: TGTGCCAGCAGCCAAGAATGGGGGGTATACGGCTACACCTTC. Amino acid sequence: CASSQEWGVYGYTF.

DNA of the CDR3: TGTGCCATCAGACTACTTCGACTAGCGGGAGCCCGCGGGGAGCTGTTTTTT. This encodes CAIRLLRLAGARGELFF. This chain joins TRBV10-3 and TRBJ2-2, with 12 bases that match TRBD2. The CDR3 has 17 residues. J gave up 7 bases and V 6 bases, and 12 bases lay outside the gene matches. CDR1 is ENHRY and CDR2 is SYGVKD in the germline V gene.

J is TRBJ2-1 and V is TRBV19; 11 bases agree with TRBD2. Germline CDR1 reads LNHDA; CDR2 reads SQIVND (reference sequence). The CDR3 has 16 residues. V was pared by 4 bases and J by 4 bases, with 6 bases of the junction left unmatched. The CDR3 DNA sequence: TGTGCCAGTAGTACCATGGGACTAGCGGATTACAATGAGCAGTTCTTC. It codes for CASSTMGLADYNEQFF. Full variable domain (missing parts from reference TRBV19 and TRBJ2-1): DGGITQSPKYLFRKEGQNVTLSCEQNLNHDAMYWYRQDPGQGLRLIYYSQIVNDFQKGDIAEGYSVSREKKESFPLTVTSAQKNPTAFYLCASSTMGLADYNEQFFGPGTRLTVL.

This clone was seen only once. The V call is TRBV7-3, the J call TRBJ1-2, with 8 bases aligning to TRBD1. CDR3 length equals 15 residues. In germline, CDR1 is SGHTA, CDR2 FQGTGA. With 5 bases clipped from V and 4 bases from J, the junction kept 9 bases outside the gene matches. The CDR3 DNA follows: TGTGCCAGCAGCACGACAGGGGACCCTGTCTATGGCTACACCTTC. Its translation is CASSTTGDPVYGYTF.

V usage is TRBV5-6 and J usage is TRBJ2-3; maybe TRBD1 (6 bases). Germline V gene data show CDR1 as SGHDT and CDR2 as YYEEEE. This CDR3 has 16 residues. Between the trimmed V and J ends, which lost 2 bases and 0 bases, there was a span of 13 bases. For the CDR3, the DNA is TGTGCCAGCAGCTTAACCGGGACACTAAGCACAGATACGCAGTATTTT. The encoded protein is CASSLTGTLSTDTQYF. Looking up the rest from reference TRBV5-6 and TRBJ2-3 gives the full variable domain: DAGVTQSPTHLIKTRGQQVTLRCSPKSGHDTVSWYQQALGQGPQFIFQYYEEEERQRGNFPDRFSGHQFPNYSSELNVNALLLGDSALYLCASSLTGTLSTDTQYFGPGTRLTVL.

The V and J genes are TRBV28 and TRBJ2-7; 11 bases align to TRBD2. Germline V gives CDR1 MDHEN, CDR2 SYDVKM. The CDR3 is 16 amino acids. Trimming removed 6 bases from V and 1 base from J; junction bases left unmatched: 8. CDR3 amino acids: CASSPAGTSGSYEQYF. In nucleotides, the CDR3 is TGTGCCAGCAGCCCTGCCGGGACTAGCGGATCCTACGAGCAGTACTTC.

J is TRBJ2-3 and V is TRBV11-3; D uncertain. The germline V gene encodes CDR1 SGHNT and CDR2 YENEEA. The germline V and J ends were trimmed by 5 bases and 0 bases, with 12 bases remaining between them. There are 15 residues in the CDR3. This CDR3 reads CASSLSTASTDTQYF. DNA for the CDR3: TGTGCCAGCAGCCTTAGCACCGCTAGCACAGATACGCAGTATTTT.

This clone was seen just once. This rearrangement joins TRBV6-5 to TRBJ1-3; tentatively, D is TRBD1 (6 bases). CDR1 and CDR2 from the germline V gene are MNHEY and SVGAGI. This CDR3 region has 15 residues. V was cut by 6 bases and J by 0 bases, with 12 bases left in between. This CDR3 reads CASRDSPSSGNTIYF. The CDR3 DNA is TGTGCCAGCAGGGACAGTCCTAGCTCTGGAAACACCATATATTTT.

The J gene is TRBJ1-1, the V gene TRBV27; D gene uncertain. The CDR3 is 15 residues long. Germline CDR1 and CDR2: MNHEY and SMNVEV (reference sequence). V was shortened by 6 bases and J by 1 base, with 15 bases between the two germline ends. The CDR3 is CASSPVSEWNTEAFF. In nucleotides, the CDR3 is TGTGCCAGCAGCCCAGTCTCAGAATGGAACACTGAAGCTTTCTTT.

This clone was found a few times. V is TRBV7-9 and J is TRBJ1-3; TRBD1 is a possible D gene (6 bases). The CDR3 is 15 residues long. CDR1 and CDR2 (germline): SEHNR, FQNEAQ (reference sequence). Trimming shortened V by 5 bases and J by 5 bases, and 16 bases separated the two germline ends. CDR3 nucleotides: TGTGCCAGCAGCCGGCTCGAGGGGGTGAGAAACACCATATATTTT. Translation gives CASSRLEGVRNTIYF.

CDR3 coding DNA: TGTGCCAGCAACGCAGGGGGTTGGGAGACCCAGTACTTC. Its protein is CASNAGGWETQYF. This sequence joins TRBV9 and TRBJ2-5, with 7 bases identical to TRBD1. Looked up from germline, CDR1 is SGDLS and CDR2 is YYNGEE. CDR3 length equals 13 residues. The V gene end was trimmed by 6 bases and the J gene end by 5 bases; junction bases not matched to a gene: 7. Complete variable domain (other parts from reference TRBV9 and TRBJ2-5): DSGVTQTPKHLITATGQRVTLRCSPRSGDLSVYWYQQSLDQGLQFLIQYYNGEERAKGNILERFSAQQFPDLHSELNLSSLELGDSALYFCASNAGGWETQYFGPGTRLLVL.

The chain has TRBV24-1 and TRBJ2-2; 9 bases are shared with TRBD1. Trimming at V came to 1 base and at J to 4 bases, leaving 6 bases not matched to a gene. Germline V CDR1 and CDR2: KGHDR, SFDVKD. This CDR3 contains 17 residues. CDR3 nucleotides: TGTGCCACCAGTGATTTCTTACAGGGGGCGGGCACCGGGGAGCTGTTTTTT. Translating it yields CATSDFLQGAGTGELFF.

V usage is TRBV6-2 or TRBV6-3 and J usage is TRBJ1-1; 8 nucleotides line up with TRBD1. This CDR3 is built from 16 residues. After removal of 2 bases from V and 4 bases from J, the junction contained 9 bases not matched to a gene. Per the germline V gene, CDR1 is MNHEY and CDR2 is SVGEGT. In nucleotides, the CDR3 is TGTGCCAGCAGTTACGGATGGGACAGGACCCCCACTGAAGCTTTCTTT. Its protein is CASSYGWDRTPTEAFF.

This clone showed up just a few times. The gene calls are TRBV12-3 or TRBV12-4 and TRBJ1-4; maybe TRBD1 (5 bases). Trimming took 1 base from V and 14 from J, leaving 14 bases between them. The CDR3 has 13 residues. The CDR3 loop reads CASSLGSDRGLFF. DNA of the CDR3: TGTGCCAGCAGTTTAGGGAGCGACAGAGGTCTGTTTTTT.

The chain employs TRBV18 and TRBJ1-2; the match to TRBD1 covers 8 bases. Germline assignment: CDR1 KGHSH and CDR2 LQKENI. J lost 10 bases, V lost 2 bases, and 6 bases had no gene match. This CDR3 has 13 amino acids. In nucleotides, the CDR3 is TGTGCCAGCTCACCAGCAAGCAGGGGGCCCTACACCTTC. Residues: CASSPASRGPYTF.

The CDR3 spells CASSLARASGGGNEQFF. The CDR3 coding sequence is TGCGCCAGCAGCCTGGCTAGGGCTAGCGGGGGAGGAAATGAGCAGTTCTTC. V gene TRBV5-1 combines with J gene TRBJ2-1; 10 bases map to TRBD2. Germline lookup yields CDR1 SGHRS and CDR2 YFSETQ. Germline trimming cut 4 bases from V and 7 bases from J; bases unmatched to any gene: 14. This CDR3 comprises 17 residues.